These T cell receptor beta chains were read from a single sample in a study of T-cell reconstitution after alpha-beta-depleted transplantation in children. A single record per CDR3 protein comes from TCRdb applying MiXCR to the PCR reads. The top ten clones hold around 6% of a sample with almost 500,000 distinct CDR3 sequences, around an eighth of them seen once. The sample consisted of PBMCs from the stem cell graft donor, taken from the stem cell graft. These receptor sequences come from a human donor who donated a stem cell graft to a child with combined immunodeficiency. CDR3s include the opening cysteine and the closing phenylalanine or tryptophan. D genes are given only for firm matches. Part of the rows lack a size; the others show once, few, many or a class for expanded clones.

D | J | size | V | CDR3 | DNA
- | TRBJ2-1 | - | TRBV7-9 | CASSLRGEVYNEQFF | TGTGCCAGCAGCCTCAGAGGGGAGGTTTACAATGAGCAGTTCTTC
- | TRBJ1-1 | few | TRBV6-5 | CASSWGDLNTEAFF | TGTGCCAGCAGTTGGGGCGACTTGAACACTGAAGCTTTCTTT
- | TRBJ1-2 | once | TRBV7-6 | CASTNAVGGYTF | TGTGCCAGCACTAATGCGGTAGGAGGCTACACCTTC
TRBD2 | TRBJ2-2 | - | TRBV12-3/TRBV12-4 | CASSPPGLGGLGELFF | TGTGCCAGCAGTCCTCCGGGACTAGGGGGTTTAGGGGAGCTGTTTTTT
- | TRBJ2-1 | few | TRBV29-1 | CSVEQLTTYNEQFF | TGCAGCGTTGAGCAGCTTACTACCTACAATGAGCAGTTCTTC
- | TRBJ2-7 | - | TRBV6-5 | CASSYGGHYYEQYF | TGTGCCAGCAGTTACGGCGGGCACTACTACGAGCAGTACTTC
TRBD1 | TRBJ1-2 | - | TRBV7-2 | CASSLDRGGYTF | TGTGCCAGCAGCTTGGACAGGGGTGGCTACACCTTC
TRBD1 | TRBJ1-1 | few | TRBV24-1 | CATSDLTGGKGEAFF | TGTGCCACCAGTGACCTGACAGGGGGCAAGGGTGAAGCTTTCTTT
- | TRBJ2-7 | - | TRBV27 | CASSRRPGHAYEQYF | TGTGCCAGCAGCCGCCGACCCGGACACGCTTACGAGCAGTACTTC
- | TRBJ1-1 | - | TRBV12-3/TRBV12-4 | CASRGDIGTEAFF | TGTGCCAGCAGGGGGGACATCGGCACTGAAGCTTTCTTT
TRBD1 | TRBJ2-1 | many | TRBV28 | CASSLMGDRGLKDEQFF | TGTGCCAGCAGTTTGATGGGGGACAGGGGGTTGAAAGATGAGCAGTTCTTC
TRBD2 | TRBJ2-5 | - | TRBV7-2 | CASSLNSGLAGGETQYF | TGTGCCAGCAGCTTAAACTCCGGACTAGCGGGAGGAGAGACCCAGTACTTC
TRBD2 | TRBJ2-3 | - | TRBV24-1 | CATSDFTSGRAGTQYF | TGTGCCACCAGTGATTTTACTAGCGGGAGGGCCGGTACGCAGTATTTT
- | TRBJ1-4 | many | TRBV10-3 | CAISESTEKLFF | TGTGCCATCAGTGAGTCGACTGAAAAACTGTTTTTT
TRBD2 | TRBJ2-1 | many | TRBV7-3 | CASSLNGAGERNEQFF | TGTGCCAGCAGCTTAAACGGTGCGGGAGAAAGGAATGAGCAGTTCTTC
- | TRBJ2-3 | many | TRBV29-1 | CSAGTPRGADTQYF | TGCAGCGCGGGGACACCCAGGGGAGCAGATACGCAGTATTTT
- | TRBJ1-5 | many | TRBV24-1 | CATSDNPSGARDNQPQHF | TGTGCCACCAGTGACAATCCCTCGGGGGCAAGGGACAATCAGCCCCAGCATTTT
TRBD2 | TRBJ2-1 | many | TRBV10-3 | CATGFTSGGPNEQFF | TGTGCCACAGGGTTCACTAGCGGGGGGCCGAATGAGCAGTTCTTC
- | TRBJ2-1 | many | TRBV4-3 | CASSQELQGTMGGDEQFF | TGCGCCAGCAGCCAGGAATTACAGGGTACGATGGGGGGCGATGAGCAGTTCTTC
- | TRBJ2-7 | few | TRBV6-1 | CASRLGRLSSYEQYF | TGTGCCAGCAGGCTCGGACGCCTCAGCTCCTACGAGCAGTACTTC
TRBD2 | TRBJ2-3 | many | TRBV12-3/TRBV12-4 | CASSFERERYF | TGTGCCAGCAGTTTCGAGCGGGAGCGGTATTTT
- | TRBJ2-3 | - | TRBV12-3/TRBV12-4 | CASSIARDTQYF | TGTGCCAGCAGTATTGCACGGGACACGCAGTATTTT
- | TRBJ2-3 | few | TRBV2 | CASSGLLLASDTQYF | TGTGCCAGCTCCGGACTCCTTTTAGCCTCAGATACGCAGTATTTT
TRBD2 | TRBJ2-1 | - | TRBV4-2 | CASSQEFLAVYNEQFF | TGTGCCAGCAGCCAAGAGTTTCTAGCGGTCTACAATGAGCAGTTCTTC
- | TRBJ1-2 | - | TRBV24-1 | CATSDRGLGYTF | TGTGCCACCAGTGACCGAGGCTTAGGCTACACCTTC
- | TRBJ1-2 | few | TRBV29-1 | CSVEGGYGYTF | TGCAGCGTTGAAGGGGGGTATGGCTACACCTTC
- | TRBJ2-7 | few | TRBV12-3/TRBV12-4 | CASSYDRNYEQYF | TGTGCCAGCAGCTACGACAGGAACTACGAGCAGTACTTC
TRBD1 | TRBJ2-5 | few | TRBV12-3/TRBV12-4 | CASRPGQYQETQYF | TGTGCCAGCAGACCGGGACAGTACCAAGAGACCCAGTACTTC
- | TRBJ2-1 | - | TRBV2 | CASSPFGLVSSYNEQFF | TGTGCCAGCAGTCCGTTTGGCCTCGTCAGCTCCTACAATGAGCAGTTCTTC
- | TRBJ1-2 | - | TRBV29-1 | CSVGGINYGYTF | TGCAGCGTTGGGGGGATTAACTATGGCTACACCTTC
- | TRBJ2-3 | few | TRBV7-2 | CASGALGGTDTQYF | TGTGCCAGCGGAGCGCTGGGTGGCACAGATACGCAGTATTTT
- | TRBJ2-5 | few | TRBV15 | CATSRDWSGGRETQYF | TGTGCCACCAGCAGAGATTGGTCAGGAGGACGGGAGACCCAGTACTTC
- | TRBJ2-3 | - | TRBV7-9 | CASSPLGAGGTDTQYF | TGTGCCAGCAGCCCATTAGGGGCAGGGGGCACAGATACGCAGTATTTT
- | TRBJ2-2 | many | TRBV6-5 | CASSYGLSNTGELFF | TGTGCCAGCAGTTACGGGCTATCGAACACCGGGGAGCTGTTTTTT
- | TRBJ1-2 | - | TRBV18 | CASSPRGGGYTF | TGTGCCAGCTCACCAAGAGGCGGTGGCTACACCTTC
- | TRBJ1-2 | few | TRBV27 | CASSTNSRLGRYGYTF | TGTGCCAGCAGCACCAACAGCCGACTCGGTCGGTATGGCTACACCTTC